The next 8 T cell receptor beta chains were all read from a single sample in a study of response to subunit inactivated influenza vaccine. In TCRdb, the RT-PCR reads were re-called with MiXCR into one record per CDR3 protein. The sample lists under 950,000 distinct CDR3 sequences, roughly 20% occurring once. The sample was PBMCs from blood, taken about 5 days after vaccination. These receptor sequences come from a man aged 45-65 years who received an inactivated influenza vaccine.

This clonotype has a handful of counts. The chain links TRBV5-6 to TRBJ1-1, with 8 nucleotides matching TRBD1. Looked up from germline, CDR1 is SGHDT and CDR2 is YYEEEE. Trimming took 5 bases from V and 1 from J; bases not matched to a gene: 7. This CDR3 is 15 amino acids long. The DNA for the CDR3 is TGTGCCAGCAGGGGATCAGGACAGGGGAACACTGAAGCTTTCTTT. Protein product: CASRGSGQGNTEAFF.

Comments on this clonotype: The CDR3 does not close with the conserved phenylalanine or tryptophan, likely indicating a read error. The chain links TRBV29-1 to TRBJ1-2; maybe TRBD1 (5 bases). CDR1 is SQVTM, CDR2 ANQGSEA, per germline. CDR3 size: 13 residues. V lost 0 bases to trimming and J lost 8 bases, with 13 bases between them. The CDR3 sequence: CSVEEVGAGGYTL. CDR3 coding DNA: TGCAGCGTTGAAGAGGTCGGGGCAGGAGGCTACACCTTA.

The table lists this clonotype with a few counts. This chain connects TRBV29-1 to TRBJ2-7, with unresolved D. Germline assignment: CDR1 SQVTM and CDR2 ANQGSEA. V lost 4 bases and J lost 7, with 14 bases in between. The CDR3 is 12 amino acids. The CDR3 nucleotides read TGCAGCGTTGGAGCAGTCCATGGGGAGCAGTACTTC. It codes for CSVGAVHGEQYF.

This clonotype was found a few times. V gene TRBV7-9 combines with J gene TRBJ1-2; D is undetermined. The CDR3 contains 16 residues. V lost 2 bases and J lost 1, with 14 bases in between. The germline V gene encodes CDR1 SEHNR and CDR2 FQNEAQ (reference sequence). The CDR3 nucleotides are TGTGCCAGCAGCTTAAGGAAGGCGCTAATTAACTATGGCTACACCTTC. This gives the protein CASSLRKALINYGYTF.

This clonotype was counted ten times or more. The chain is built from TRBV10-3 and TRBJ2-2; the D is unclear. Germline CDR1 and CDR2: ENHRY and SYGVKD. The CDR3 is 14 amino acids. Trimming took 0 bases from V and 2 from J, leaving 4 bases between them. The CDR3 DNA is TGTGCCATCAGTGAGTCCTTCAACACCGGGGAGCTGTTTTTT. It codes for CAISESFNTGELFF.

This clonotype was seen a handful of times. The J gene is TRBJ2-7, the V gene TRBV7-8, with D unresolved. V shed 2 bases and J shed 0 bases, with 8 bases lying between them. Germline CDR1 reads SGHVS; CDR2 reads FQNEAQ. This CDR3 has 14 amino acids. The CDR3 coding sequence is TGTGCCAGCAGCTTAACTGGGAACTCCTACGAGCAGTACTTC. It encodes CASSLTGNSYEQYF.

This clonotype occurred many times. The chain is built from TRBV12-3 or TRBV12-4 and TRBJ1-5, with 8 bases aligning to TRBD1. The length of the CDR3 is 14 residues. Trimming cost V 2 bases and J 7 bases; bases outside gene matches: 4. CDR3 sequence: CASSLSGGWQPQHF. CDR3 coding DNA: TGTGCCAGCAGTTTATCAGGGGGCTGGCAGCCCCAGCATTTT.

This clonotype was picked up a small number of times. The chain couples TRBV4-2 to TRBJ1-1, with a tentative D call TRBD1 (5 bases). Germline CDR1 LGHNA, CDR2 YNFKEQ. Trimming cost V 0 bases and J 10 bases, with 9 bases left between them. This CDR3 has 12 amino acids. The CDR3 nucleotides read TGTGCCAGCAGCCAAGATTCTAGGGGAGCTTTCTTT. It codes for CASSQDSRGAFF.